In its sample, the clone carrying this TCR beta chain was seen many times. Its cognate antigen is unknown. This entry is derived from a study of regulatory T cells in long-lasting Graves disease. The CDR3 spans 14 residues. Trimming took off 5 bases at V and 4 bases at J, with 12 bases between the two ends. Time point of the sample: newly diagnosed GD, antithyroid drugs for less than 3 months. Generation of the TCR library employed RNA extracted from PBMCs. Relying on iRepertoire HTBI primers and Arm-PCR of CDR3 regions, the team built TCR beta libraries. TCRdb re-analysed the multiplex PCR reads in MiXCR, keeping a single row per CDR3 protein. The sample shows hundreds of thousands of distinct CDR3 sequences, 15% to 20% of them seen only once. Findings of the study overall: Persistent Graves' disease cases displayed lower TCR diversity than newly diagnosed ones.

The same data also went into a second study, on T cells in Graves' hyperthyroidism and ophthalmopathy.

The TCR originated in a man younger than 35 with Graves disease. Specimen: peripheral blood mononuclear cells (PBMCs), collected at new diagnosis, from a patient treated with antithyroid drugs. The chain joins TRBV12-3 or TRBV12-4 to TRBJ1-5; D is possibly TRBD1 (5 bases). The CDR3 DNA sequence: TGTGCCAGCAGTAGAGACAGTTCTAATCAGCCCCAGCATTTT. Translation gives CASSRDSSNQPQHF.